This passage covers 11 T cell receptor beta chains from one sample sequenced in a study of identical twins. Via MiXCR, TCRdb re-called the 5' RACE reads, giving one row per CDR3 protein. The sample shows around 240,000 distinct CDR3 sequences, roughly 7% of them seen only once. The sample was also reused in another study, on yellow fever vaccine responses in identical twins.

Source material: memory (CD45RO+) T cells sorted from blood. These receptors originate from a woman aged 18-29 years in good health.

J is TRBJ2-7 and V is TRBV12-3 or TRBV12-4, with D perhaps TRBD1 (6 bases). V was clipped by 6 bases and J by 0 bases, with 15 bases between them. CDR3 length: 15 residues. The CDR3, as DNA: TGTGCCAGCAGCAGGGGTCCAGGGAGCTCCTACGAGCAGTACTTC. Encoded protein: CASSRGPGSSYEQYF.

In its sample, this clonotype was seen a few times. The V gene is TRBV7-9, the J gene TRBJ2-3; D remains unclear. There are 14 residues in the CDR3. Trimming stripped 0 bases from V and 2 bases from J, with 6 bases between. Germline CDR1 is SEHNR and CDR2 is FQNEAQ (reference sequence). This chain's CDR3 is CASSLAIVTDTQYF. The CDR3 DNA reads as TGTGCCAGCAGCTTAGCCATAGTCACAGATACGCAGTATTTT.

This clonotype was picked up a small number of times. The chain recombines TRBV11-2 with TRBJ1-3; D is uncertain. Germline assignment: CDR1 SGHAT and CDR2 FQNNGV. The CDR3 spans 16 residues. The V end was cut by 2 bases, the J end by 0 bases, with 11 bases between. CDR3 sequence (DNA): TGTGCCAGCAGCTTACACGCAAGCCTCTCTGGAAACACCATATATTTT. Amino acid sequence: CASSLHASLSGNTIYF.

The chain uses TRBV2 and TRBJ2-7, with 9 bases matching TRBD1. V shed 8 bases and J 4 bases; nucleotides not matched to a gene: 3. Germline V gives CDR1 SNHLY, CDR2 FYNNEI. The CDR3 runs 12 residues. The chain's CDR3 is CASGDREYEQYV. DNA of the CDR3: TGTGCCAGCGGGGACAGGGAATACGAGCAGTACGTC.

This clonotype was detected only a few times. The chain uses TRBV20-1 and TRBJ2-2, with 9 bases aligning to TRBD2. The germline gives CDR1 DFQATT, CDR2 SNEGSKA (reference sequence). V was pared by 3 bases and J by 6 bases, with 5 bases of the junction left unmatched. The CDR3 covers 14 residues. CDR3 sequence: CSASGTSSSGELFF. The CDR3 DNA follows: TGCAGTGCTAGCGGGACTAGCTCCTCCGGGGAGCTGTTTTTT.

This clonotype came up many times. The CDR3 coding sequence is TGTGCCAGCAGTGACTCGAGCGCCGGGGAGCTGTTTTTT. Protein: CASSDSSAGELFF. The chain recombines TRBV6-4 with TRBJ2-2; no clear D. Deletions cut 0 bases from V and 6 bases from J, with 5 bases between. CDR3 length: 13 residues. CDR1 is MRHNA and CDR2 is SNTAGT in the germline V gene.

This clonotype was found many times. The chain employs TRBV5-1 and TRBJ2-1; D unclear. Germline lookup yields CDR1 SGHRS and CDR2 YFSETQ. The CDR3 is 14 amino acids. V was trimmed by 0 bases and J by 6 bases, leaving 10 bases between them. The CDR3 is CASSLGQAGNEQFF. CDR3 nucleotides: TGCGCCAGCAGCTTGGGACAAGCCGGCAATGAGCAGTTCTTC.

This clonotype was seen more than once but under ten times. The chain is built from TRBV18 and TRBJ2-7; D is perhaps TRBD2 (6 bases). The CDR3 covers 13 residues. Per the germline V gene, CDR1 is KGHSH and CDR2 is LQKENI. V lost 4 bases and J lost 6, with 13 bases in between. The CDR3 DNA follows: TGTGCCAGCTCACAGACCGGGAGCATCGAGCAGTACTTC. Its translation: CASSQTGSIEQYF.

This clonotype came up many times. The rearrangement uses TRBV3-1 and TRBJ2-3; D unresolved. This CDR3 is built from 14 residues. Germline assignment: CDR1 LGHDT and CDR2 YNNKEL (reference sequence). Trimming pared 0 bases from V and 0 bases from J, leaving 4 bases between. CDR3 region: CASSQDPSTDTQYF. The CDR3 DNA is TGTGCCAGCAGCCAAGATCCAAGCACAGATACGCAGTATTTT.

This clonotype was found many times. The chain is built from TRBV3-1 and TRBJ1-1, with a possible D match to TRBD1 (6 bases). V was shortened by 3 bases and J by 1 base, with 9 bases between the two germline ends. CDR1 LGHDT and CDR2 YNNKEL come from the germline V gene (reference sequence). The CDR3 length is 14 residues. The CDR3: CASSHSDRNTEAFF. Written as DNA, the CDR3 is TGTGCCAGCAGCCACTCGGACAGGAACACTGAAGCTTTCTTT.

This clonotype was seen a handful of times. The rearrangement links TRBV28 to TRBJ2-2; D is possibly TRBD1 (6 bases). The CDR3 is made up of 16 amino acids. Germline CDR1 is MDHEN and CDR2 is SYDVKM. V lost 2 bases and J lost 7, with 17 bases in between. CDR3: CASSLRIQQGRGELFF. In DNA form, the CDR3 reads TGTGCCAGCAGTTTAAGGATCCAACAGGGTCGCGGGGAGCTGTTTTTT.